The sequence of this T cell receptor (beta chain) was determined in a study of blood T cell repertoires in COVID-19. Study at large: The origin of the acute and convalescent COVID-19 samples was the United States, Italy and Spain.

The V and J ends lost 4 bases and 6 bases respectively, with 16 bases between them. CDR1 SGDLS and CDR2 YYNGEE come from the germline V gene. This CDR3 has 15 amino acids. Two consecutive negative NP/OP PCR tests, clearance, or resolved symptoms defined Cohort 3 recovery. Under the authors' procedure: Nucleated cell counts were estimated from reference gene primer amplification. Profiled with immunoSEQ multiplex PCR; TCRdb holds only in-frame clones, not every one. The V and J calls and clone size were taken over from that table, and D and trimming were inferred from the DNA. The data show approximately 130,000 clones, less than 90% seen once.

The material sequenced was PBMCs or T cells enriched from blood (not recorded which). The rearrangement uses TRBV9 and TRBJ2-2; possibly TRBD2 for D (6 bases). This TCR came from a woman aged 50 to 60 who had recovered from COVID-19. The CDR3 coding sequence is TGTGCCAGCAGCTCCACCGGGACTCCATCCGGGGAGCTGTTTTTT. Translated: CASSSTGTPSGELFF.